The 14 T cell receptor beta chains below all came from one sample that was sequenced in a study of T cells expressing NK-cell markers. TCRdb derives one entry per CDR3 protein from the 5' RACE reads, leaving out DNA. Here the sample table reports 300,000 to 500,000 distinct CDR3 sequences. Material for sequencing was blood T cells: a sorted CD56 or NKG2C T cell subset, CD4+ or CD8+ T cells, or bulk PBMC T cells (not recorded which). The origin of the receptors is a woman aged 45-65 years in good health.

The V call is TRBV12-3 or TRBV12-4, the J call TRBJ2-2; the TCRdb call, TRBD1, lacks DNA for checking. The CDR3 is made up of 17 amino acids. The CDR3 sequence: CASSLTLTGARTGELFF.

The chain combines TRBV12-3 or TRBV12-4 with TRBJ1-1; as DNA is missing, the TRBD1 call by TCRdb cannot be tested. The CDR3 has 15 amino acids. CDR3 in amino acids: CAWGDRGRLNTEAFF.

Here the CDR3 reads CASSRPLAEYTGELFF. The rearrangement links TRBV12-3 or TRBV12-4 to TRBJ2-2; TCRdb gives TRBD1 as the D gene, but with no DNA this cannot be confirmed. The CDR3 covers 16 residues.

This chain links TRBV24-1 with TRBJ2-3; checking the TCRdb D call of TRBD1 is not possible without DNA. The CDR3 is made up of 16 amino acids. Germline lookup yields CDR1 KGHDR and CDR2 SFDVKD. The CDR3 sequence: CATSDLQGARTDTQYF.

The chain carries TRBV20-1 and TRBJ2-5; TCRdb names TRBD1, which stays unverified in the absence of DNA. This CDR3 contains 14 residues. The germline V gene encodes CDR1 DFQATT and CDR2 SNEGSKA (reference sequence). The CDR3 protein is CSARDGKTEETQYF.

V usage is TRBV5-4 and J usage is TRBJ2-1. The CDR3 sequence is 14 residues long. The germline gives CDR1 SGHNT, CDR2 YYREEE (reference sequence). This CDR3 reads CASSPRDSGNEQFF.

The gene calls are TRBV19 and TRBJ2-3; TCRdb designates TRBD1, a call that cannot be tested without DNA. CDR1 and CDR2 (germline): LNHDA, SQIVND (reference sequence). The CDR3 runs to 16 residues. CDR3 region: CASSLIPGQGTDTQYF. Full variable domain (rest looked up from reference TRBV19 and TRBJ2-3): DGGITQSPKYLFRKEGQNVTLSCEQNLNHDAMYWYRQDPGQGLRLIYYSQIVNDFQKGDIAEGYSVSREKKESFPLTVTSAQKNPTAFYLCASSLIPGQGTDTQYFGPGTRLTVL.

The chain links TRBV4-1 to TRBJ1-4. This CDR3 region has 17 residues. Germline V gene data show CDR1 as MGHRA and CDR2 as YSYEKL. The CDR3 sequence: CASSQEQGLHPYEKLFF.

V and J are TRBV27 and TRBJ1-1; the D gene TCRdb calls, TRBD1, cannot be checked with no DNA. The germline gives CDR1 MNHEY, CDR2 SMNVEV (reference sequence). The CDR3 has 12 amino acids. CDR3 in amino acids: CASSTGPSEAFF.

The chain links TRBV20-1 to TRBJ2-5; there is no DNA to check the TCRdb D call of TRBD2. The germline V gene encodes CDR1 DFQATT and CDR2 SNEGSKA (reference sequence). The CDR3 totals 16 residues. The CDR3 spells CSARTSGRAGQETQYF.

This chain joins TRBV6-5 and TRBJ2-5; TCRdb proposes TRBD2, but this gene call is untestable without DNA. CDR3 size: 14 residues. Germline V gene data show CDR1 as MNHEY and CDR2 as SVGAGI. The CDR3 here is CASSQGLHQETQYF.

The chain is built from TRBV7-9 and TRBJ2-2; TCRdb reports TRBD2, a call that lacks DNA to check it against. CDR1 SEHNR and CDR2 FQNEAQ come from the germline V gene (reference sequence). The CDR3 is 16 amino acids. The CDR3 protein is CASTTGERENTGELFF.

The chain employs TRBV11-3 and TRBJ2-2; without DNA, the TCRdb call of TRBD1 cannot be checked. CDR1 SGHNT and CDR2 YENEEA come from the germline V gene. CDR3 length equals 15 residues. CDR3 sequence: CASSRQDRGTGELFF.

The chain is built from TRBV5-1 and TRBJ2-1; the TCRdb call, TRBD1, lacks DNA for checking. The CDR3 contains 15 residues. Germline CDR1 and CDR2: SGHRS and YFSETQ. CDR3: CASSKDGKKGDEQFF.